What follows are 29 T cell receptor beta chains derived from one specimen sequenced in a study of blood T cell repertoires in COVID-19. Using immunoSEQ multiplex PCR, the repertoire was profiled, and TCRdb retains in-frame clones only, with some absent. The table has around 46,000 clones, 82% seen once. The sequenced sample consisted of peripheral blood. All receptors come from a man aged 40-55 years with acute or convalescent COVID-19.

V is TRBV7-2 and J is TRBJ2-1, with 8 positions matching TRBD1. V was clipped by 4 bases and J by 9 bases; unmatched bases: 14. The CDR3 sequence is 16 residues long. CDR1 and CDR2 (germline): SGHTA, FQGNSA. CDR3 region: CASSSPAGTGRGEQFF. In DNA, the CDR3 is TGTGCCAGCAGCTCCCCCGCCGGGACAGGCCGCGGTGAGCAGTTCTTC.

The CDR3 coding sequence is TGTGCCAGCAGCGTAGCTGGGGGCCCCTCTCTGTACGAGCAGTACTTC. Translated: CASSVAGGPSLYEQYF. The chain carries TRBV9 and TRBJ2-7; tentative D call: TRBD1 (6 bases). The V end lost 0 bases, the J end lost 4 bases, and 17 bases lay between the germline ends. This CDR3 has 16 amino acids. Germline V CDR1 and CDR2: SGDLS, YYNGEE.

The genes are TRBV25-1 and TRBJ1-2; D ambiguous. Germline V lookup: CDR1 MGHDK, CDR2 SYGVNS. The ends were cut back, 3 bases at V and 3 bases at J, with 5 bases in the middle. This CDR3 contains 12 residues. The CDR3 coding sequence is TGTGCCAGCAGTGACAGTTACTATGGCTACACCTTC. Translation: CASSDSYYGYTF.

The chain employs TRBV3-1 (or the pseudogene TRBV3-2) and TRBJ2-1; 8 bases fit TRBD1. CDR3 length: 14 amino acids. V shed 3 bases and J 6 bases; nucleotides not matched to a gene: 4. Looked up from germline, CDR1 is LGHDT and CDR2 is YNNKEL (reference sequence). The DNA for the CDR3 is TGTGCCAGCAGCCAGGGACAGGCAGGCAATGAGCAGTTCTTC. Protein sequence: CASSQGQAGNEQFF.

V gene TRBV5-1 combines with J gene TRBJ2-7, with D tentatively TRBD1 (6 bases). Germline CDR1 and CDR2: SGHRS and YFSETQ. Trimming removed 3 bases at V and 2 bases at J, with 24 bases between. The CDR3 has 18 amino acids. In DNA, the CDR3 is TGCGCCAGCAGCTCGCCGTGGGGGCGCAGAGGCGGCCCCTACGAGCAGTACTTC. It encodes CASSSPWGRRGGPYEQYF.

The V and J genes are TRBV5-1 and TRBJ2-7; 7 bases line up with TRBD2. CDR1 is SGHRS and CDR2 is YFSETQ in the germline V gene. V gave up 5 bases and J gave up 0 bases; unmatched junction bases: 17. The CDR3 consists of 18 residues. The CDR3 is CASSPPGPGGSYSYEQYF. CDR3 bases: TGCGCCAGCAGTCCTCCGGGACCGGGAGGTTCATACTCCTACGAGCAGTACTTC.

V gene TRBV9 combines with J gene TRBJ2-7; 7 positions match TRBD2. The CDR3 spans 14 residues. CDR1 is SGDLS and CDR2 is YYNGEE in the germline V gene. After removal of 0 bases from V and 3 bases from J, the junction contained 3 bases not matched to a gene. CDR3 residues: CASSVGGEGYEQYF. For the CDR3, the DNA is TGTGCCAGCAGCGTAGGTGGGGAGGGCTACGAGCAGTACTTC.

The V and J genes are TRBV29-1 and TRBJ1-2; 10 bases are a match to TRBD1. The V segment lost 0 bases and the J segment 6 bases; nucleotides outside the gene matches: 4. Germline lookup yields CDR1 SQVTM and CDR2 ANQGSEA. CDR3 size: 14 residues. CDR3 in amino acids: CSVEDQGQGHGYTF. The CDR3 region has the DNA TGCAGCGTTGAAGATCAGGGACAGGGGCATGGCTACACCTTC.

V usage is TRBV6-5 and J usage is TRBJ2-1; D gene uncertain. CDR3 size: 15 residues. Trimming pared 0 bases from V and 10 bases from J, leaving 16 bases between. Germline loops: CDR1 MNHEY, CDR2 SVGAGI. The CDR3 region is CASSYSLASSREQFF. Here the CDR3 DNA reads TGTGCCAGCAGTTACTCCCTGGCATCATCCAGGGAGCAGTTCTTC.

This clone was counted between two and nine times. The chain is built from TRBV3-1 (or the pseudogene TRBV3-2) and TRBJ1-6; maybe TRBD1 (5 bases). V lost 1 base, J lost 6 bases, and 13 bases lay in between. Germline CDR1 is LGHDT and CDR2 is YNNKEL (reference sequence). This CDR3 region has 16 residues. The CDR3 here is CASSQVSQGPNSPLHF. The CDR3 DNA sequence: TGTGCCAGCAGCCAAGTAAGTCAGGGCCCTAATTCACCCCTCCACTTT.

Judged by abundance, this clone is medium-sized (0.01 to 0.1%). This chain links TRBV4-1 with TRBJ1-1, with TRBD1 matching 7 bases. Per germline, CDR1 MGHRA and CDR2 YSYEKL. This CDR3 spans 16 amino acids. Trimming took 4 bases from V and 7 from J; bases not matched to a gene: 15. CDR3 sequence reads: CASSPLKAGTEGEAFF. CDR3 in DNA: TGCGCCAGCAGCCCACTAAAGGCCGGGACAGAAGGTGAAGCTTTCTTT.

This clone is judged large. This chain connects TRBV9 to TRBJ2-3; 8 bases are shared with TRBD1. Losses at the gene ends were 6 bases for V and 0 bases for J; bases not matched to a gene: 3. There are 14 residues in the CDR3. Per the germline V gene, CDR1 is SGDLS and CDR2 is YYNGEE. The CDR3 DNA is TGTGCCAGCAAGGGGACAGGTAGCACAGATACGCAGTATTTT. It encodes CASKGTGSTDTQYF.

The gene calls are TRBV24-1 and TRBJ2-5, with a possible D match to TRBD2 (5 bases). V lost 6 bases, J lost 7 bases, and 17 bases lay in between. There are 14 residues in the CDR3. In germline, CDR1 is KGHDR, CDR2 SFDVKD. The CDR3 spells CATSSGTMIGTQYF. CDR3 nucleotide sequence: TGTGCCACCAGTTCGGGAACGATGATAGGGACCCAGTACTTC.

This clone has only a few counts. The V and J genes are TRBV4-1 and TRBJ2-5, with 10 bases matching TRBD2. Germline trimming cut 0 bases from V and 5 bases from J; bases unmatched to any gene: 3. Germline V gives CDR1 MGHRA, CDR2 YSYEKL. This CDR3 has 15 amino acids. The CDR3 coding sequence is TGCGCCAGCAGCCAAGAGGGACTAGCGTTGGAGACCCAGTACTTC. Translation: CASSQEGLALETQYF.

The chain couples TRBV27 to TRBJ2-7; 8 bases map to TRBD1. CDR1 and CDR2 (germline): MNHEY, SMNVEV (reference sequence). There are 16 residues in the CDR3. The junction had 9 bases not matched to a gene; V was cut back by 3 bases and J by 2 bases. CDR3 nucleotide sequence: TGTGCCAGCAGTTTTGGGCGGACAGGGATCCCCTACGAGCAGTACTTC. Amino acid sequence: CASSFGRTGIPYEQYF.

The J gene is TRBJ1-6, the V gene TRBV7-8; TRBD1 might be the D (6 bases). Trimming shortened V by 2 bases and J by 6 bases, and 14 bases separated the two germline ends. The germline CDR1 and CDR2 sequences are SGHVS and FQNEAQ. The CDR3 loop spans 16 amino acids. In DNA, the CDR3 is TGTGCCAGCAGCTTAAGGGGGGGCTTAGGTAATTCACCCCTCCACTTT. Translating gives CASSLRGGLGNSPLHF.

The chain links TRBV10-3 to TRBJ2-1; D unresolved. The ends were cut back, 7 bases at V and 6 bases at J, with 10 bases in the middle. The CDR3 extends over 12 amino acids. The V gene's germline CDR1 is ENHRY and CDR2 SYGVKD. This CDR3 reads CAITDTVNEQFF. CDR3 nucleotide sequence: TGTGCCATCACTGACACAGTCAATGAGCAGTTCTTC.

This chain links TRBV7-9 with TRBJ2-2, with D perhaps matching TRBD2 (6 bases). The germline V gene encodes CDR1 SEHNR and CDR2 FQNEAQ (reference sequence). This CDR3 has 16 residues. Trimming took off 1 base at V and 2 bases at J, with 11 bases between the two ends. CDR3 in amino acids: CASSLDFSGNTGELFF. The CDR3 nucleotides are TGTGCCAGCAGCTTAGATTTTAGCGGAAACACCGGGGAGCTGTTTTTT. Full variable domain (missing parts from reference TRBV7-9 and TRBJ2-2): DTGVSQNPRHKITKRGQNVTFRCDPISEHNRLYWYRQTLGQGPEFLTYFQNEAQLEKSRLLSDRFSAERPKGSFSTLEIQRTEQGDSAMYLCASSLDFSGNTGELFFGEGSRLTVL.

The V gene is TRBV30, the J gene TRBJ2-7; weak D call: TRBD1 (6 bases). Germline V gene lookup returns CDR1 GTSNPN and CDR2 SVGIG (reference sequence). V was trimmed by 0 bases and J by 3 bases, leaving 12 bases between them. The CDR3 covers 14 residues. The DNA for the CDR3 is TGTGCCTGGAGTGTATCGTCAGGGGTCTACGAGCAGTACTTC. This sequence encodes CAWSVSSGVYEQYF.

The chain employs TRBV5-1 and TRBJ2-1; 11 nucleotides match TRBD2. Germline V lookup: CDR1 SGHRS, CDR2 YFSETQ. CDR3 length: 16 residues. V lost 2 bases to trimming and J lost 7 bases; unmatched junction nucleotides: 8. The CDR3 loop reads CASSLQLASGGNEQFF. The CDR3 DNA follows: TGCGCCAGCAGCTTACAATTGGCTAGCGGGGGGAATGAGCAGTTCTTC.

This chain connects TRBV5-1 to TRBJ2-5, with TRBD1 as a possible D gene (5 bases). The CDR3 has 14 residues. Between the trimmed V and J ends, which lost 3 bases and 1 base, there was a span of 10 bases. Looked up from germline, CDR1 is SGHRS and CDR2 is YFSETQ. The CDR3 reads CASSSQGSQETQYF. CDR3 in DNA: TGCGCCAGCAGCTCTCAGGGTTCCCAAGAGACCCAGTACTTC.

The rearrangement joins TRBV29-1 to TRBJ1-1; D remains ambiguous. V was shortened by 1 base and J by 6 bases, with 12 bases between the two germline ends. The CDR3 length is 13 residues. CDR1 SQVTM and CDR2 ANQGSEA come from the germline V gene. The DNA of the CDR3 is TGCAGCGTTGAAGGGGTCCGAGCGGCTGAAGCTTTCTTT. This encodes CSVEGVRAAEAFF.

This clone was detected only a few times. The chain has TRBV7-3 and TRBJ1-6; D unresolved. Germline V gene lookup returns CDR1 SGHTA and CDR2 FQGTGA. Trimming took off 5 bases at V and 6 bases at J, with 11 bases between the two ends. The CDR3 spans 14 residues. The DNA of the CDR3 is TGTGCCAGCAGCACCGGGATCGGTAATTCACCCCTCCACTTT. Its protein is CASSTGIGNSPLHF. Complete variable domain (other parts from reference TRBV7-3 and TRBJ1-6): GAGVSQTPSNKVTEKGKYVELRCDPISGHTALYWYRQSLGQGPEFLIYFQGTGAADDSGLPNDRFFAVRPEGSVSTLKIQRTERGDSAVYLCASSTGIGNSPLHFGNGTRLTVT.

This chain joins TRBV19 and TRBJ2-7; TRBD1 is a possible D gene (6 bases). Germline V gives CDR1 LNHDA, CDR2 SQIVND (reference sequence). CDR3 length: 14 residues. Between the trimmed V and J ends, which lost 7 bases and 2 bases, there was a span of 15 bases. The DNA of the CDR3 is TGTGCCAGTAAAGATGGGGGCGGTACCTACGAGCAGTACTTC. It translates to CASKDGGGTYEQYF.

The V gene is TRBV12-3 or TRBV12-4, the J gene TRBJ1-2; D ambiguous. The CDR3 has 11 amino acids. The V end was cut by 6 bases, the J end by 10 bases, with 12 bases between. CDR3 loop: CASRGRSHYTF. The DNA of the CDR3 is TGTGCCAGCAGGGGGAGGAGTCACTACACCTTC.

The chain couples TRBV7-6 to TRBJ2-3, with 8 bases fitting TRBD2. Germline-derived CDR1 and CDR2 are SGHVS and FNYEAQ. V shed 4 bases and J 0 bases; nucleotides not matched to a gene: 6. The CDR3 has 16 amino acids. Here the CDR3 DNA reads TGTGCCAGCAGCTCGAGCGGGGGCGTTAGCACAGATACGCAGTATTTT. Its translation is CASSSSGGVSTDTQYF.

V and J are TRBV5-1 and TRBJ2-3; TRBD2 is a possible D gene (9 bases). Trimming removed 0 bases from V and 4 bases from J, with 27 bases in between. Germline assignment: CDR1 SGHRS and CDR2 YFSETQ. This CDR3 region has 20 residues. Here the CDR3 DNA reads TGCGCCAGCAGCTTGGTAGGACAGGGTAGCGGGGGCCGAGCATCAGATACGCAGTATTTT. It specifies CASSLVGQGSGGRASDTQYF.

The gene calls are TRBV7-3 and TRBJ2-2; no firm D call. The V end was cut by 6 bases, the J end by 8 bases, with 16 bases between. Germline V gene lookup returns CDR1 SGHTA and CDR2 FQGTGA. The CDR3 covers 14 residues. CDR3 in DNA: TGTGCCAGCAGAGCAGTTCAGGAAGTTGGGGAGCTGTTTTTT. Amino acid sequence: CASRAVQEVGELFF.

The V and J genes are TRBV9 and TRBJ1-4; maybe TRBD1 (5 bases). Trimming cost V 2 bases and J 1 base, with 9 bases left between them. Germline V gene data show CDR1 as SGDLS and CDR2 as YYNGEE. CDR3 length: 15 residues. CDR3 sequence reads: CASSVQGGTNEKLFF. CDR3 DNA: TGTGCCAGCAGCGTGCAGGGTGGAACTAATGAAAAACTGTTTTTT.